This T cell receptor (beta chain) was documented in a study of T cell changes during pregnancy in multiple sclerosis. Generated by immunoSEQ multiplex PCR, the TCRdb table keeps only in-frame clones and is missing some. The sample has under 75,000 clones, 90% to 95% seen once. Germline V gene data show CDR1 as SGHRS and CDR2 as YFSETQ. The CDR3 consists of 14 residues. After removal of 4 bases from V and 3 bases from J, the junction contained 3 bases not matched to a gene. The specimen comprised peripheral blood, sampled in the third trimester of pregnancy. The chain employs TRBV5-1 and TRBJ1-4; 7 bases align to TRBD1. The receptor's source is a female donor in good health, enrolled as a control in a pregnancy study. The CDR3 bases are TGCGCCAGCAGCCCTGGACAGGCTAATGAAAAACTGTTTTTT. Its protein product is CASSPGQANEKLFF.